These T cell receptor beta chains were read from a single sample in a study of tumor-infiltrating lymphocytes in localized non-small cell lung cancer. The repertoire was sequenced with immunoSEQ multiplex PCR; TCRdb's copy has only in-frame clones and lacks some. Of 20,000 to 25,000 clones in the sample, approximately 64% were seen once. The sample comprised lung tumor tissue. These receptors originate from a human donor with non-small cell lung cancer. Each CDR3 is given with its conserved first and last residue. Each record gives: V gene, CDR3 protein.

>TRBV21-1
CASRVGSTLGTEAFF
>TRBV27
CASSLGGSSYNEQFF
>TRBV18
CASSPENTGELFF
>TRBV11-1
CASSPGSWGTEAFF
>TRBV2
CASSEGSGSYNEQFF
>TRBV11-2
CASSLQDSLIYEQYF
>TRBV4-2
CASSQDPSPSGNTIYF
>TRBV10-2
CASNQQDNQPQHF
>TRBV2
CASAELAGNTGELFF
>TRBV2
CASVWQGGGYTF
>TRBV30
CAWLGQGNSPLHF
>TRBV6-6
CASSYLYGYTF
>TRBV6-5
CAISEFDDSYEQYF
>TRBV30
CAWRSGQGAYEAFF
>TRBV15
CATSSNINQPQHF
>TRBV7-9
CASSPGSVEQYF
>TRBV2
CASSERGRQETQYF
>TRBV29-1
CSVEGTSGRAERGEQFF
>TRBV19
CASSIGPENSQPQHF
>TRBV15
CATSRERDRGQFF
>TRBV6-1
CASTPHWRDYNEQFF
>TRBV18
CASSQLSQAEQYF
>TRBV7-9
CASSYDDSGNQPQHF
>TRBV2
CASSDNLSYEQYF
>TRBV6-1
CASSDRSGPYEQYF
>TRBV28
CASSLAGQGTEQYF
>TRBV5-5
CASSLGAYEQYF
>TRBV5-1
CASSPRGLETQYF
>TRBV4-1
CASSQLGTGSYNEQFF
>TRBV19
CASSTRGKGSSYEQYF
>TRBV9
CASSGIDPSSGYTF